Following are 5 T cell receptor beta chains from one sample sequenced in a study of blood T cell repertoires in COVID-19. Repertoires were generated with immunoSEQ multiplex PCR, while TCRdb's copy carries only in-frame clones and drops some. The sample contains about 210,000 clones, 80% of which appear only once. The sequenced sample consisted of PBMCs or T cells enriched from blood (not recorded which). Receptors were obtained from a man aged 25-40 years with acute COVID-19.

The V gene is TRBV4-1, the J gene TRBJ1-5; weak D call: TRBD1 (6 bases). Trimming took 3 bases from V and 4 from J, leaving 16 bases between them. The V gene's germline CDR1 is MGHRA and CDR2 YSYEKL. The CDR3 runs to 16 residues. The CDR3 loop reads CASSHRQALGNQPQHF. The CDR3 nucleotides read TGCGCCAGCAGCCACAGACAGGCATTGGGGAATCAGCCCCAGCATTTT.

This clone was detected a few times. The CDR3 sequence: CASSYTGTGGYEQYF. For the CDR3, the DNA is TGTGCCAGCAGTTATACCGGGACAGGGGGCTACGAGCAGTACTTC. The rearrangement links TRBV6-5 to TRBJ2-7; 11 bases are a match to TRBD1. Per germline, CDR1 MNHEY and CDR2 SVGAGI. CDR3 length equals 15 residues. Trimming took 3 bases from V and 3 from J; bases not matched to a gene: 4.

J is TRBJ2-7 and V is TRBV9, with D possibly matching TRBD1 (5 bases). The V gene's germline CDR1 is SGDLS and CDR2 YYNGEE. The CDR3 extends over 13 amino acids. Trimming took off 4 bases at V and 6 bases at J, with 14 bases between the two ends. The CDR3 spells CASSTRLGREQYF. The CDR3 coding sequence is TGTGCCAGCAGCACCCGCCTGGGGCGCGAGCAGTACTTC.

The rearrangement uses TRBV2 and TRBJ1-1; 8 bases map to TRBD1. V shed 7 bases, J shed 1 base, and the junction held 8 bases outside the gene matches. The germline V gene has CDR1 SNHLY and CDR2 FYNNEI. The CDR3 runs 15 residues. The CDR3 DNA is TGTGCCAGCACCGCGACAGGGGTGAGGAACACTGAAGCTTTCTTT. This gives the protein CASTATGVRNTEAFF.

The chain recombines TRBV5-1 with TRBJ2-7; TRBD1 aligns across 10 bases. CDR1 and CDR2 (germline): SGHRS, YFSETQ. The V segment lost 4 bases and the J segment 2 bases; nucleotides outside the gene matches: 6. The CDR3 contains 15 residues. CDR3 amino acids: CASSPPGQGTYEQYF. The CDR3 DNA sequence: TGCGCCAGCAGCCCTCCGGGACAGGGGACCTACGAGCAGTACTTC.